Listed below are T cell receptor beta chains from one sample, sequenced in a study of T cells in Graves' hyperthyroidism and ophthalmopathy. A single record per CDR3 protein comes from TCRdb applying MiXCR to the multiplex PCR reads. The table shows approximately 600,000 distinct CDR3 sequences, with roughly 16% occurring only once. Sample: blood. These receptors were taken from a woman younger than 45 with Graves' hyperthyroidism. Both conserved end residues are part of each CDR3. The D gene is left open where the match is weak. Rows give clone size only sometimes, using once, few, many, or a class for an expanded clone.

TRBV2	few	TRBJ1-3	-	TGTGCCAGCAAGTTTTCAGGGGATAGGAACACCATATATTTT	CASKFSGDRNTIYF
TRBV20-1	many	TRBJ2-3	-	TGCAGTGCTAGACGGAGCGGGCGTAGCACAGATACGCAGTATTTT	CSARRSGRSTDTQYF
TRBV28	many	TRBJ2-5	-	TGTGCCAGCAGTACCTCCTCCGCTCCATACCAAGAGACCCAGTACTTC	CASSTSSAPYQETQYF
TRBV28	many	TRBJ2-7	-	TGTGCCAGCAGCCCAGGGAGAACCTACGAGCAGTACTTC	CASSPGRTYEQYF
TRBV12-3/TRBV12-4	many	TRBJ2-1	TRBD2	TGTGCCAGCAGTTGGACTAGCGGTTGGGGTGAGCAGTTCTTC	CASSWTSGWGEQFF
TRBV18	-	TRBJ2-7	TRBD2	TGTGCCAGCTCACCCGGCGGGAGTCTTCCCGAGCAGTACTTC	CASSPGGSLPEQYF
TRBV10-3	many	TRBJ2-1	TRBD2	TGTGCCATCAGTGAGTCGCCTCCAACTAGCGGGAGGGCTTATGAGCAGTTCTTC	CAISESPPTSGRAYEQFF
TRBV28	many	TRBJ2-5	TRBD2	TGTGCCAGCAGTTTCGGGGGGGCCCCACAGACCCAGTACTTC	CASSFGGAPQTQYF
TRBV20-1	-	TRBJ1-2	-	TGCAGTGCTTTTTTTGGAACATACGGCTACACCTTC	CSAFFGTYGYTF
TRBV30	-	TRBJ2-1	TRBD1	TGTGCCTGGGTGCGGGTGGGACAGGGGGCTGATGAGCAGTTCTTC	CAWVRVGQGADEQFF
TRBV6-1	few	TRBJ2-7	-	TGTGCCAGCAGTACGCATAGGAGCTCCTACGAGCAGTACTTC	CASSTHRSSYEQYF
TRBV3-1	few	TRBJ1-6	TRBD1	TGTGCCAGCAGCCTCGACAGGGAACCCCTCCACTTT	CASSLDREPLHF
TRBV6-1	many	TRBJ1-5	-	TGTGCCAGCAGTGAACGAGTGGGGACCCGAGATCAGCCCCAGCATTTT	CASSERVGTRDQPQHF
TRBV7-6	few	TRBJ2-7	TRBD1	TGTGCCAGCAGCTTAGAAGGACTGGACAGGGCTGAAGAGCAGTACTTC	CASSLEGLDRAEEQYF
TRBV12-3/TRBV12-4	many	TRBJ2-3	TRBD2	TGTGCCAGCAGTTTTGGCGCGGGAGGGCCAGATACGCAGTATTTT	CASSFGAGGPDTQYF
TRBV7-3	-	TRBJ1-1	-	TGTGCCTGCTCTCGGGCTAGGAACGCTGAAGCTTTCTTT	CACSRARNAEAFF
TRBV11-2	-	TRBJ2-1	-	TGTGCCAGCAGCTTAGATGGGACTCCCTCCTACGAGCAGTTCTTC	CASSLDGTPSYEQFF
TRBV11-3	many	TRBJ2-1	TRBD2	TGTGCCAGCAAGGAGGGCGGGAGGTATAATGAGCAGTTCTTC	CASKEGGRYNEQFF
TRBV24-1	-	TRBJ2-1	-	TGTGCCACCAGTGATTTTTCGCTGCAGTTCTTC	CATSDFSLQFF
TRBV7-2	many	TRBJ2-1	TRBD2	TGTGCCAGCAGCCGGACTAGCGGGAGGTATGAGCAGTTCTTC	CASSRTSGRYEQFF
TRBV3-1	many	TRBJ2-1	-	TGTGCCAGCAGCCTAAGACCCGGGACCACCTACAATGAGCAGTTCTTC	CASSLRPGTTYNEQFF
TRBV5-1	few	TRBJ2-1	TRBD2	TGCGCCAGCAGCTTGGCTTGGACTAGGAGCGATGAGCAGTTCTTC	CASSLAWTRSDEQFF
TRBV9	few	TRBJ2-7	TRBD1	TGTGCCAGCAGCGTCTCCGGGACAGATTACGAGCAGTACTTC	CASSVSGTDYEQYF
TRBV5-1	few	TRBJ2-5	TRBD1	TGCGCCAGCAGAGTTGAAGGGACAGGGACAGAGACCCAGTACTTC	CASRVEGTGTETQYF
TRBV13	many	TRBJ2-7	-	TGTGCCAGCAGCGGAGGCTCCTACGAGCAGTACTTC	CASSGGSYEQYF
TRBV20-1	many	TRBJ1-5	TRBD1	TGCAGTGCCCGGGACAGCCGAAGCAATCAGCCCCAGCATTTT	CSARDSRSNQPQHF
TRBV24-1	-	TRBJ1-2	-	TGTGCCACCAGTGATCGGACAGCACCGCTCTATGGCTACACCTTC	CATSDRTAPLYGYTF
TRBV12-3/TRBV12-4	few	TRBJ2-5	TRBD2	TGTGCCAGCGGCGCCGGGACTAGCGAAGAGACCCAGTACTTC	CASGAGTSEETQYF
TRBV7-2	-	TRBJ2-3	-	TGTGCCAGCAGCTACCTACAGAGGTCGGGCACAGATACGCAGTATTTT	CASSYLQRSGTDTQYF
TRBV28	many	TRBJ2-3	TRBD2	TGTGCCAGCAGTAAGCCGGGACTAGATATCACAGATACGCAGTATTTT	CASSKPGLDITDTQYF
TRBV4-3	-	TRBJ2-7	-	TGCGCCAGCAGCCAAGATTATGGGGGAGCCCCCTACGAGCAGTACTTC	CASSQDYGGAPYEQYF
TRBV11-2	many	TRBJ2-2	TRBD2	TGTGCCAGCAGCCGGTTCGGGGGGGGTACCGGGGAGCTGTTTTTT	CASSRFGGGTGELFF
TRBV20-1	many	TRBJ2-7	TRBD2	TGCAGTGCTAGCTTAGCGGGAGGTGGCTACGAGCAGTACTTC	CSASLAGGGYEQYF
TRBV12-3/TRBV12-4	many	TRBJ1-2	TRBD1	TGTGCCAGCAGTCTCGGGACAGGGCCATATGGCTACACCTTC	CASSLGTGPYGYTF
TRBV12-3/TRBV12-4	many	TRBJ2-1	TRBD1	TGTGCCAGCAGTTCCCATTCTAGACAGGGGGCTACTGATCCCTCCTACAATGAGCAGTTCTTC	CASSSHSRQGATDPSYNEQFF
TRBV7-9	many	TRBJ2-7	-	TGTGCCAGCAGCTTAAAGGCCTCCTACGAGCAGTACTTC	CASSLKASYEQYF
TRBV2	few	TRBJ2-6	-	TGTGCCAGCAGTGAGCTAGGGGCCAACGTCCTGACTTTC	CASSELGANVLTF
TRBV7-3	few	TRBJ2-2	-	TGTGCCAGCAGCTTATGGGGCCGGACTGTTAACACCGGGGAGCTGTTTTTT	CASSLWGRTVNTGELFF
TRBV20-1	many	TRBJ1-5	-	TGCAGTGCTCGTATCTCAGGGGAAGGGCATCAGCCCCAGCATTTT	CSARISGEGHQPQHF
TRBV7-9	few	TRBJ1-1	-	TGTGCCAGCAGCTTAGCAGTGGTGAACACTGAAGCTTTCTTT	CASSLAVVNTEAFF
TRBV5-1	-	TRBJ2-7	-	TGCGCCAGCAGCCCGGGGGACACCTCCTCCTACGAGCAGTACTTC	CASSPGDTSSYEQYF
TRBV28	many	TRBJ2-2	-	TGTGCCAGCAAGGGACCGAACACCGGGGAGCTGTTTTTT	CASKGPNTGELFF
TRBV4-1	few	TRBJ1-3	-	TGCGCCAGCAGCCTTCACTCCGGGTCTGGAAACACCATATATTTT	CASSLHSGSGNTIYF
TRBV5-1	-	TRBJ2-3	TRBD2	TGCGCCAGCAGCTCCTCTTCGACTAGCGGGAGGCGGGCAGATACGCAGTATTTT	CASSSSSTSGRRADTQYF
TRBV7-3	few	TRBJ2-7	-	TGTGCCAGCAGCTTAAGGAGTGGAAGCGAGCAGTACTTC	CASSLRSGSEQYF
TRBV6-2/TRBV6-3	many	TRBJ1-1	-	TGTGCCAGCAGTTACGGCAGGTGGGCTGAAGCTTTCTTT	CASSYGRWAEAFF
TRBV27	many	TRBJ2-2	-	TGTGCCAGCAGTTTTCGTCGCGGGGAGCTGTTTTTT	CASSFRRGELFF
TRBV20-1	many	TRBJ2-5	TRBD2	TGCAGTGCCCGCCCGGGACTAGCGGAAGAGACCCAGTACTTC	CSARPGLAEETQYF
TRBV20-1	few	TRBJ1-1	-	TGCAGTGCTAGGGTGGGCCTTGAAGCTTTCTTT	CSARVGLEAFF
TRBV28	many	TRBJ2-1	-	TGTGCCAGCAGCTACCTACGGCGAGTTAACCAACCGGGAGCGAGCTACAATGAGCAGTTCTTC	CASSYLRRVNQPGASYNEQFF
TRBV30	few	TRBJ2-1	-	TGTGCCTGGAGCCCCACATACAATGAGCAGTTCTTC	CAWSPTYNEQFF
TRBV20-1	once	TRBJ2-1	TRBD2	TGCATCGGCTATAGCGGGGTACAGGGCTATGAGCAGTTCTTC	CIGYSGVQGYEQFF
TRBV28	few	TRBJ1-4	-	TGTGCCAGCAGTTCAACAGGGCGGGGAAAACTGTTTTTT	CASSSTGRGKLFF
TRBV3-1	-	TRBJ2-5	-	TGTGCCAGCAGCCAAGAAGGCGGTAGGGAGACCCAGTACTTC	CASSQEGGRETQYF
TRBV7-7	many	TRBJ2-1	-	TGTGCTAGCAGCTTAGGATGGGGAGACGAGCAGTTCTTC	CASSLGWGDEQFF
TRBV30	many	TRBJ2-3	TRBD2	TGTGCCTGGAACGCGGGAGACACAGATACGCAGTATTTT	CAWNAGDTDTQYF